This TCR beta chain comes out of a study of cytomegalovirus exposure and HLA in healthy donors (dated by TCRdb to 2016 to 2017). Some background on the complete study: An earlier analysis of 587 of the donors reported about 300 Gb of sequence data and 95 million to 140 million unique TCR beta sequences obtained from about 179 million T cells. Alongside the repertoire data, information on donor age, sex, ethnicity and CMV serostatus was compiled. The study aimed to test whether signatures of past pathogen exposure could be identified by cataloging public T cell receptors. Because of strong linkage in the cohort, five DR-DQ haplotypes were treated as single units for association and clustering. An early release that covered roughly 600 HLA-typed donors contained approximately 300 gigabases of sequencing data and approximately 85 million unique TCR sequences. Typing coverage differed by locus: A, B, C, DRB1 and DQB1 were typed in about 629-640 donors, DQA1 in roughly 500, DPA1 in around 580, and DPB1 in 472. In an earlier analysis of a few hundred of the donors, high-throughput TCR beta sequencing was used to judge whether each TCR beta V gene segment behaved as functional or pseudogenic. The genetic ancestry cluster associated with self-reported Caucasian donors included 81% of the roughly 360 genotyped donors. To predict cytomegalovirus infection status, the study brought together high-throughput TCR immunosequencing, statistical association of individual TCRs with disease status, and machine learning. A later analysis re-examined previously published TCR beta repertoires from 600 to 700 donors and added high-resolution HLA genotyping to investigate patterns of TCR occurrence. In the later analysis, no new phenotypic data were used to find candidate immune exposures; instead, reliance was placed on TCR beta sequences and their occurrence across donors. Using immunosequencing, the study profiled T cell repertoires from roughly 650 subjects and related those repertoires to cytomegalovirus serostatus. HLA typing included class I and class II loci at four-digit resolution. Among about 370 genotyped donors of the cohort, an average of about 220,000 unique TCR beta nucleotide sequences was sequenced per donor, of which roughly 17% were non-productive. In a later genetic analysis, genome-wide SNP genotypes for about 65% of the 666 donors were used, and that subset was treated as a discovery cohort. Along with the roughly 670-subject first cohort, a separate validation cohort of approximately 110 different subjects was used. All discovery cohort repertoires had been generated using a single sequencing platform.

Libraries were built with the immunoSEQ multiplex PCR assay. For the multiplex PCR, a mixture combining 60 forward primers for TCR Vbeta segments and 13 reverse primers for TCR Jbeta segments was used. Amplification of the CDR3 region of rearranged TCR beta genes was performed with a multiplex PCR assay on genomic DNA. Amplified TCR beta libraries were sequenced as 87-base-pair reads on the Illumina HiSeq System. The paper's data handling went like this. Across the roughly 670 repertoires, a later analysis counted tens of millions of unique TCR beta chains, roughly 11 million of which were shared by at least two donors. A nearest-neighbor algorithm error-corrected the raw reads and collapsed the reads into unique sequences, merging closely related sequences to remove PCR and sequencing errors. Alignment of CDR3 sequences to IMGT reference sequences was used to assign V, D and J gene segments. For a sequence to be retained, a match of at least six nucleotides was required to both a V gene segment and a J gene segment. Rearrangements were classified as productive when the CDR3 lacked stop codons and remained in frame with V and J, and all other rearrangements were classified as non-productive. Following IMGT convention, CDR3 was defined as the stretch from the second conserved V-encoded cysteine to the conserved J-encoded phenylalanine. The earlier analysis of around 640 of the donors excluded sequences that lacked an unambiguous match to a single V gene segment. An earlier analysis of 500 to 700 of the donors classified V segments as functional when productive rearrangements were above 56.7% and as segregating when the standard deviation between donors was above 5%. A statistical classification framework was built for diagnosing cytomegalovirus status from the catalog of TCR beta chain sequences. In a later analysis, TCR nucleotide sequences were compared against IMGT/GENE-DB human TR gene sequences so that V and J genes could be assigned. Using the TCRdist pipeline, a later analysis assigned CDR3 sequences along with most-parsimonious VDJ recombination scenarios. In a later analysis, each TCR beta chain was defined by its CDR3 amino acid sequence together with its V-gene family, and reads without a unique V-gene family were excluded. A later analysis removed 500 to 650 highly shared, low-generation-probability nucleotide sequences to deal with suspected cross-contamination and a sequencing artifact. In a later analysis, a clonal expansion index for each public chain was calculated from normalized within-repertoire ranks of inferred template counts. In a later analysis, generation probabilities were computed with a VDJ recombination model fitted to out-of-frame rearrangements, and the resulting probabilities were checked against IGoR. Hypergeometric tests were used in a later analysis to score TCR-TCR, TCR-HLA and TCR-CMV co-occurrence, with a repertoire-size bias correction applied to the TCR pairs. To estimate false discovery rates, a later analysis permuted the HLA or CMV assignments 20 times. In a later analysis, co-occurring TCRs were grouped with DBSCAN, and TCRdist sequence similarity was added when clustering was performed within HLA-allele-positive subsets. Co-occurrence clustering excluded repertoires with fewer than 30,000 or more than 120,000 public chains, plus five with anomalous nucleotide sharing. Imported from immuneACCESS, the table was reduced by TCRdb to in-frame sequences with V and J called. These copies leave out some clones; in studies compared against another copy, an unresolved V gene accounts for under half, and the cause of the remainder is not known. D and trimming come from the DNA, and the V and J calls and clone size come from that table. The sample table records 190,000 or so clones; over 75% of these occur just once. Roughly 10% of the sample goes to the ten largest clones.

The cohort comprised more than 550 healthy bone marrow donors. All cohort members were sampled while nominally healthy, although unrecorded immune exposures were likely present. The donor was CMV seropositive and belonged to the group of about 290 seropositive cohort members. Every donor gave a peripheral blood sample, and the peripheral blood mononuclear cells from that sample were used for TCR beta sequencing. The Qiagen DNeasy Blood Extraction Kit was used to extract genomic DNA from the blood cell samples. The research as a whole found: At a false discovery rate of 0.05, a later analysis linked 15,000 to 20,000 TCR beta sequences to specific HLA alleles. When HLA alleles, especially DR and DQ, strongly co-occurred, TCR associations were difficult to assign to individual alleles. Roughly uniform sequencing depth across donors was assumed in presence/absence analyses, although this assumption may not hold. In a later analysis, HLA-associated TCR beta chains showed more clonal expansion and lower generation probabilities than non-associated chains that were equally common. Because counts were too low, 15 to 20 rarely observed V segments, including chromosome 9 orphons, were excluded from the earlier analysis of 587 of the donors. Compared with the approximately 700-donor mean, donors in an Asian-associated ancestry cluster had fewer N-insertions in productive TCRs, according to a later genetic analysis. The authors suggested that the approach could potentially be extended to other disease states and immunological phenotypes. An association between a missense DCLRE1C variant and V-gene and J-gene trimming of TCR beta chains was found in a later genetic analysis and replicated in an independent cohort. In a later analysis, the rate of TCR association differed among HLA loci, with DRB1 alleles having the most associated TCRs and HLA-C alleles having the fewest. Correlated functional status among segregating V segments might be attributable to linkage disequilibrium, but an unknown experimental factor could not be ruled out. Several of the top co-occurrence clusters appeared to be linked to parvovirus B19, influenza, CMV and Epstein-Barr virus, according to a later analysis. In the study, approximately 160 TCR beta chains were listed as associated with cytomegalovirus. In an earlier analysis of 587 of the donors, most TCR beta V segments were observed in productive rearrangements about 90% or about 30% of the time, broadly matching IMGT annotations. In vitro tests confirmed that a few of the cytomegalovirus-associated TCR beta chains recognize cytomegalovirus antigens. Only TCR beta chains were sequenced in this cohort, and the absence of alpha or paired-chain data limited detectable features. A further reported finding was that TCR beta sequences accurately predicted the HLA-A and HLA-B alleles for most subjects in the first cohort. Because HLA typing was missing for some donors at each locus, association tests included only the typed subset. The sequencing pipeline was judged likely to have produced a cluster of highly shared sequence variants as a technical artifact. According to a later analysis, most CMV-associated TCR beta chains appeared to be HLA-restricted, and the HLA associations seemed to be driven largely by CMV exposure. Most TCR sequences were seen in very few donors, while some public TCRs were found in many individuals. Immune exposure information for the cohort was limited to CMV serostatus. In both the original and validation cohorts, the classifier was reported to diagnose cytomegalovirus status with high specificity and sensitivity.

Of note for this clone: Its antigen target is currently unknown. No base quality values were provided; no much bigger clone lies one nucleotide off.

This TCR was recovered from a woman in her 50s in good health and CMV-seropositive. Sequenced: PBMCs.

The nucleotide sequence reads TGTGCCAGCAGCTCCGTACCGGGACTCCAAGAGACCCAGTACTTC. Translation gives CASSSVPGLQETQYF. Rearrangement joined TRBV5-4 to TRBJ2-5; possibly the D gene is TRBD2, per 6 matching bases. The CDR3 numbers 15 residues from cysteine through phenylalanine. Only the CDR3 DNA stays, 45 bases, in frame from base 1. Trimming at the junction amounts to 3 bases on V and 1 base on J, and the germline ends lie 13 bases apart. Via the germline V gene (reference sequence), CDR1 is SGHNT and CDR2 YYREEE.